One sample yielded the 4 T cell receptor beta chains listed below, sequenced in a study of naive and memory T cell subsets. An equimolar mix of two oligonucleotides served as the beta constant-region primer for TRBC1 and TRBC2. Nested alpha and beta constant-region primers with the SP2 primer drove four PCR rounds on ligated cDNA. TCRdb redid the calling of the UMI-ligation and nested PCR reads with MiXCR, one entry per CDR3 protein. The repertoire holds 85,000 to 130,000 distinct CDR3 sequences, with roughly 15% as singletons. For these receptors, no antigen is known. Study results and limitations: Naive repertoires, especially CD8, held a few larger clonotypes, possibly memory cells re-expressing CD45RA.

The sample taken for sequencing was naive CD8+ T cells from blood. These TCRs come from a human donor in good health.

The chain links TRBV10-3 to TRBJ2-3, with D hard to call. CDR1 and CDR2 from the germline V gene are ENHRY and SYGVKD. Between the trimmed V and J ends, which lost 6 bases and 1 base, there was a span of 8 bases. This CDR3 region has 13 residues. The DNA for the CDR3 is TGTGCCATCAGCCGCGAGGGCACAGATACGCAGTATTTT. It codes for CAISREGTDTQYF.

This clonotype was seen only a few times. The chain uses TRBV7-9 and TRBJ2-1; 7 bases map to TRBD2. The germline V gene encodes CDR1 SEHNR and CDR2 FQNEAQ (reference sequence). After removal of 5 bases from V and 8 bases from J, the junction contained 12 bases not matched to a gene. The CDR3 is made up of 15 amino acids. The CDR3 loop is CASSPRTRFGDEQFF. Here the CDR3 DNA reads TGTGCCAGCAGCCCTCGGACTAGGTTTGGGGATGAGCAGTTCTTC.

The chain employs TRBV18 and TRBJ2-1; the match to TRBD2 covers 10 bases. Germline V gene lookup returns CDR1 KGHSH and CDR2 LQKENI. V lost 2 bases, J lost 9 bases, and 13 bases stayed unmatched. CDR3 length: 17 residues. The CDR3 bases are TGTGCCAGCTCACCAGCACGGGTAGCGGGAGGACGAATTGAGCAGTTCTTC. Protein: CASSPARVAGGRIEQFF.

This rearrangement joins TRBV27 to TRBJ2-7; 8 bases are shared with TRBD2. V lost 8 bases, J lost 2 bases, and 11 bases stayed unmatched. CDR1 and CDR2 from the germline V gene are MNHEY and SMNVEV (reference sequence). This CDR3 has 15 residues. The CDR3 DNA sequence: TGTGCCAGCCGGGCGGGCGGGAGGACCCCCTACGAGCAGTACTTC. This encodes CASRAGGRTPYEQYF.